Each of the 8 T cell receptor beta chains below was sequenced from the same sample in a study of blood T cells in healthy people across ages. Primed by a sample-barcoded 5' primer and a J-beta primer mix, a second PCR proceeded for 7 to 11 cycles. Each CDR3 protein gets one entry after TCRdb re-called the 5' RACE reads with MiXCR. The table records roughly 830,000 distinct CDR3 sequences, approximately 59% of them present only once. Material: blood. The receptors stem from a man between 25 and 39 years old in good health.

The rearrangement uses TRBV7-8 and TRBJ1-2; 7 positions match TRBD1. This CDR3 spans 15 amino acids. The V and J ends lost 5 bases and 1 base, in that order; junction bases with no gene match: 7. Germline V gene sequence: CDR1 SGHVS, CDR2 FQNEAQ. Here the CDR3 DNA reads TGTGCCAGCAGCCTAGGGACAGCACTTAACTATGGCTACACCTTC. This translates into CASSLGTALNYGYTF.

This clonotype has more than one count but fewer than ten. The genes are TRBV6-1 and TRBJ2-1; D is unresolved. Trimming took 1 base from V and 0 from J, leaving 10 bases between them. The CDR3 spans 16 residues. Germline V gene sequence: CDR1 MNHNS, CDR2 SASEGT. The CDR3 sequence is CASSEVLGFSYNEQFF. Here the CDR3 DNA reads TGTGCCAGCAGTGAAGTTTTAGGGTTCTCCTACAATGAGCAGTTCTTC.

This chain connects TRBV29-1 to TRBJ2-3, with 11 bases matching TRBD2. This CDR3 has 16 residues. Germline CDR1 and CDR2: SQVTM and ANQGSEA. The V and J ends lost 5 bases and 3 bases, in that order; junction bases with no gene match: 10. CDR3 DNA sequence: TGCAGCGTTATTCTCCGACTAGCGGGGAAGACAGATACGCAGTATTTT. Its protein product is CSVILRLAGKTDTQYF.

V is TRBV11-2 and J is TRBJ2-5; D possibly uses TRBD1 or TRBD2 (5 bases each). Trimming removed 5 bases from V and 5 bases from J, with 12 bases in between. The germline V gene has CDR1 SGHAT and CDR2 FQNNGV. The CDR3 spans 13 residues. Written as DNA, the CDR3 is TGTGCCAGCAGCGGGGGTCAAATTGAGACCCAGTACTTC. It is translated as CASSGGQIETQYF.

V is TRBV27 and J is TRBJ1-2; 8 bases fit TRBD1. The germline V gene has CDR1 MNHEY and CDR2 SMNVEV (reference sequence). Trimming removed 5 bases from V and 4 bases from J; junction bases left unmatched: 9. The CDR3 length is 15 residues. CDR3 loop: CASSPDRGRGYGYTF. The DNA for the CDR3 is TGTGCCAGCAGTCCCGACAGGGGAAGAGGCTATGGCTACACCTTC.

This sequence joins TRBV7-9 and TRBJ2-7, with D uncertain. CDR1 SEHNR and CDR2 FQNEAQ come from the germline V gene (reference sequence). CDR3 length: 14 residues. Trimming removed 5 bases at V and 0 bases at J, with 11 bases between. The CDR3 DNA sequence: TGTGCCAGCAGCGGTGGTTCTAGCTCCTACGAGCAGTACTTC. Translation gives CASSGGSSSYEQYF.

V gene TRBV9 combines with J gene TRBJ2-1, with 7 bases aligning to TRBD2. The last part of the DNA fits TRBJ2-7 better; the J call may be wrong. This CDR3 region has 12 residues. Germline values: CDR1 SGDLS, CDR2 YYNGEE. CDR3 loop: CASSGPGGEQYF. CDR3 in DNA: TGTGCCAGCAGCGGGCCCGGGGGGGAGCAGTACTTC.

The chain employs TRBV4-1 and TRBJ2-1; 13 positions agree with TRBD2. The V segment lost 7 bases and the J segment 6 bases; nucleotides outside the gene matches: 6. The CDR3 extends over 15 amino acids. The germline gives CDR1 MGHRA, CDR2 YSYEKL. CDR3 bases: TGCGCCAGCAACTCTAGGACTAGCGGGGGCAATGAGCAGTTCTTC. This gives the protein CASNSRTSGGNEQFF.